One and the same sample provided the 26 T cell receptor beta chains below, sequenced in a study of blood T cells in healthy people across ages. The use of a sample-barcoded 5' primer and a J-beta primer mix characterized a second PCR of roughly 7 to 12 cycles. TCRdb re-called the 5' RACE reads through MiXCR, storing one row per CDR3 protein. The data contain almost 1 million distinct CDR3 sequences, approximately 50% of them seen just once; the ten biggest clones take up around 21%. The sample comprised blood. The receptors were gathered from a woman aged 55 to 70 in good health.

The genes are TRBV4-1 and TRBJ2-1; D is perhaps TRBD1 or TRBD2 (5 bases each). This CDR3 has 16 residues. The germline gives CDR1 MGHRA, CDR2 YSYEKL. V was cut by 3 bases and J by 1 base, with 13 bases left in between. The DNA for the CDR3 is TGCGCCAGCAGCCATCTCGGGACCGAGTCCTACAATGAGCAGTTCTTC. This translates into CASSHLGTESYNEQFF.

This sequence joins TRBV7-2 and TRBJ2-7, with TRBD1 identical over 9 bases. V was clipped by 5 bases and J by 1 base; unmatched bases: 9. Germline CDR1 is SGHTA and CDR2 is FQGNSA. The CDR3 sequence is 16 residues long. This CDR3 is CASSRRSGTGSYEQYF. CDR3 DNA: TGTGCCAGCAGCCGACGGTCCGGGACAGGGTCCTACGAGCAGTACTTC. The whole variable domain, filled in from reference TRBV7-2 and TRBJ2-7, reads GAGVSQSPSNKVTEKGKDVELRCDPISGHTALYWYRQSLGQGLEFLIYFQGNSAPDKSGLPSDRFSAERTGGSVSTLTIQRTQQEDSAVYLCASSRRSGTGSYEQYFGPGTRLTVT.

The chain has TRBV30 and TRBJ2-2, with a weak D call TRBD2 (6 bases). Germline CDR1 reads GTSNPN; CDR2 reads SVGIG (reference sequence). V lost 2 bases, J lost 9 bases, and 13 bases lay in between. CDR3 size: 13 residues. The CDR3 sequence is CAWSPETSRELFF. For the CDR3, the DNA is TGTGCCTGGAGTCCCGAGACTAGTCGGGAGCTGTTTTTT.

This chain connects TRBV28 to TRBJ1-2; D unresolved. The V gene lost 4 bases and the J gene lost 7 bases, with 10 bases spanning the gap. There are 12 residues in the CDR3. Per the germline V gene, CDR1 is MDHEN and CDR2 is SYDVKM. The CDR3 protein is CASSYIPGGYTF. CDR3 nucleotide sequence: TGTGCCAGCAGTTACATTCCTGGTGGCTACACCTTC.

This clonotype was seen a handful of times. V gene TRBV7-2 combines with J gene TRBJ2-7; the D is unclear. CDR1 and CDR2 from the germline V gene are SGHTA and FQGNSA. V was pared by 2 bases and J by 6 bases, with 17 bases between. The CDR3 runs to 15 residues. The CDR3 bases are TGTGCCAGCAGCTTACCGTTCCCGGAATTGGGCGAGCAGTACTTC. It codes for CASSLPFPELGEQYF.

The V call is TRBV28, the J call TRBJ2-6, with D maybe TRBD1 (6 bases). The CDR3 sequence is 15 residues long. From germline, CDR1 is MDHEN and CDR2 SYDVKM. The V and J ends lost 7 bases and 0 bases respectively, with 10 bases between them. CDR3 nucleotide sequence: TGTGCCAGCAACTCGGACAGCTCTGGGGCCAACGTCCTGACTTTC. It translates to CASNSDSSGANVLTF. Full variable domain (rest looked up from reference TRBV28 and TRBJ2-6): DVKVTQSSRYLVKRTGEKVFLECVQDMDHENMFWYRQDPGLGLRLIYFSYDVKMKEKGDIPEGYSVSREKKERFSLILESASTNQTSMYLCASNSDSSGANVLTFGAGSRLTVL.

This clonotype appeared once. The rearrangement links TRBV14 to TRBJ2-7, with no clear D. The germline CDR1 and CDR2 sequences are SGHDN and FVKESK. V was clipped by 1 base and J by 2 bases, with 12 bases between them. CDR3 size: 15 residues. The CDR3 DNA reads TGTGCCAGCAGCCAAGGAAGATCTAGTCCCTACGAGCAGTACTTC. This encodes CASSQGRSSPYEQYF.

The chain links TRBV29-1 to TRBJ2-5, with D possibly called TRBD1 or TRBD2 (6 bases each). CDR1 SQVTM and CDR2 ANQGSEA come from the germline V gene. V was shortened by 3 bases and J by 11 bases, with 25 bases between the two germline ends. The CDR3 has 15 amino acids. Here the CDR3 reads CSVDSGDGSWGEQYF. As DNA, the CDR3 is TGCAGCGTTGATTCAGGGGACGGGAGTTGGGGTGAGCAGTACTTC.

This chain links TRBV6-5 with TRBJ1-2, with D possibly matching TRBD1 (6 bases). The V end was cut by 6 bases, the J end by 4 bases, with 18 bases between. CDR3 length equals 15 residues. CDR1 MNHEY and CDR2 SVGAGI come from the germline V gene. CDR3 protein: CASSFARGAVYGYTF. CDR3 sequence (DNA): TGTGCCAGCAGCTTTGCCCGGGGGGCGGTCTATGGCTACACCTTC.

The rearrangement uses TRBV28 and TRBJ1-4, with D uncertain. CDR1 and CDR2 (germline): MDHEN, SYDVKM. Trimming left V 6 bases short and J 8 bases short, with 16 bases between. The CDR3 length is 14 residues. CDR3 region: CASRGSGLLEKLFF. CDR3 sequence (DNA): TGTGCCAGCAGGGGGTCCGGTCTTCTAGAAAAACTGTTTTTT.

This clonotype was seen ten or more times. The chain joins TRBV7-2 to TRBJ2-1, with D possibly matching TRBD1 (5 bases). Trimming took off 7 bases at V and 3 bases at J, with 10 bases between the two ends. The germline V gene has CDR1 SGHTA and CDR2 FQGNSA. The CDR3 runs 13 residues. CDR3 residues: CASTLQGYNEQFF. The CDR3 coding sequence is TGTGCCAGCACCCTGCAGGGCTACAATGAGCAGTTCTTC. The full variable domain, in which reference TRBV7-2 and TRBJ2-1 provide the parts outside the CDR3, is GAGVSQSPSNKVTEKGKDVELRCDPISGHTALYWYRQSLGQGLEFLIYFQGNSAPDKSGLPSDRFSAERTGGSVSTLTIQRTQQEDSAVYLCASTLQGYNEQFFGPGTRLTVL.

V and J are TRBV11-2 and TRBJ2-1, with 7 bases lining up with TRBD1. Germline V lookup: CDR1 SGHAT, CDR2 FQNNGV. V dropped 5 bases and J dropped 6; count of bases not matched to a gene: 10. CDR3 length: 15 amino acids. Here the CDR3 reads CASSLTGDTTNEQFF. The CDR3, as DNA: TGTGCCAGCAGCCTCACAGGGGACACTACCAATGAGCAGTTCTTC.

The chain uses TRBV20-1 and TRBJ2-1; either TRBD1 or TRBD2 may fit D (7 bases each). The V end was cut by 1 base, the J end by 9 bases, with 19 bases between. The CDR3 covers 15 residues. Germline lookup yields CDR1 DFQATT and CDR2 SNEGSKA (reference sequence). This CDR3 reads CSARARGRGGAEQFF. CDR3 nucleotides: TGCAGTGCTAGAGCGAGGGGGCGCGGGGGTGCTGAGCAGTTCTTC.

The V gene is TRBV28, the J gene TRBJ1-4; D is possibly TRBD1 (5 bases). V was shortened by 5 bases and J by 0 bases, with 10 bases between the two germline ends. The germline V gene has CDR1 MDHEN and CDR2 SYDVKM. This CDR3 comprises 15 residues. CDR3 in amino acids: CASSVRGATNEKLFF. The DNA of the CDR3 is TGTGCCAGCAGTGTCCGGGGGGCAACTAATGAAAAACTGTTTTTT. Supplemented by reference TRBV28 and TRBJ1-4, the full variable domain reads DVKVTQSSRYLVKRTGEKVFLECVQDMDHENMFWYRQDPGLGLRLIYFSYDVKMKEKGDIPEGYSVSREKKERFSLILESASTNQTSMYLCASSVRGATNEKLFFGSGTQLSVL.

The genes are TRBV20-1 and TRBJ2-5; D might be TRBD2 (5 bases). V was shortened by 0 bases and J by 3 bases, with 17 bases between the two germline ends. From germline, CDR1 is DFQATT and CDR2 SNEGSKA (reference sequence). This CDR3 has 16 amino acids. The CDR3 DNA sequence: TGCAGTGCTAGAGATTTTTGGGAGTACGGAAAAGAGACCCAGTACTTC. Its protein is CSARDFWEYGKETQYF.

The chain couples TRBV7-9 to TRBJ2-7; 8 positions agree with TRBD1. In germline, CDR1 is SEHNR, CDR2 FQNEAQ (reference sequence). The CDR3 totals 14 residues. V shed 5 bases, J shed 6 bases, and the junction held 9 bases outside the gene matches. CDR3: CASSGQGPWAEQYF. CDR3 DNA sequence: TGTGCCAGCAGCGGACAGGGACCCTGGGCCGAGCAGTACTTC. Full variable domain (remainder filled in from reference TRBV7-9 and TRBJ2-7): DTGVSQNPRHKITKRGQNVTFRCDPISEHNRLYWYRQTLGQGPEFLTYFQNEAQLEKSRLLSDRFSAERPKGSFSTLEIQRTEQGDSAMYLCASSGQGPWAEQYFGPGTRLTVT.

The chain links TRBV11-2 to TRBJ2-1; 8 bases fit TRBD1. V shed 3 bases and J 8 bases; nucleotides not matched to a gene: 3. The CDR3 length is 13 residues. Germline V gene sequence: CDR1 SGHAT, CDR2 FQNNGV. CDR3 DNA sequence: TGTGCCAGCAGCTTGGACAGGGACGATGAGCAGTTCTTC. Translating it yields CASSLDRDDEQFF.

CDR3 protein: CAIGGLYEQYF. CDR3 nucleotides: TGTGCCATCGGGGGACTATACGAGCAGTACTTC. The chain employs TRBV10-3 and TRBJ2-7; the match to TRBD2 covers 7 bases. This CDR3 contains 11 residues. From germline, CDR1 is ENHRY and CDR2 SYGVKD. V lost 8 bases and J lost 4; bases outside the gene matches: 2.

CDR3 amino acids: CASSPRGERMGKNIQYF. The CDR3, as DNA: TGTGCCAGCTCCCCTCGGGGGGAGAGAATGGGCAAAAACATTCAGTACTTC. This chain uses TRBV6-2 or TRBV6-3 with TRBJ2-4; TRBD2 agrees at 7 bases. The germline CDR1 and CDR2 sequences are MNHEY and SVGEGT. This CDR3 is built from 17 residues. The trim removed 8 bases at V and 3 bases at J, leaving 16 bases unmatched.

This clonotype has only a few counts. This CDR3 reads CASRQPGGANIQYF. Here the CDR3 DNA reads TGTGCCAGCAGGCAGCCGGGGGGCGCAAACATTCAGTACTTC. The rearrangement joins TRBV28 to TRBJ2-4; TRBD2 might be the D (7 bases). Germline CDR1 and CDR2: MDHEN and SYDVKM. The CDR3 extends over 14 amino acids. V was clipped by 6 bases and J by 6 bases, with 15 bases between them.

The chain has TRBV12-3 or TRBV12-4 and TRBJ2-5; D is ambiguous. With the DNA end fitting TRBJ2-7 better, the J assignment may be wrong. The CDR3 contains 13 residues. Here the CDR3 reads CASSLVSGHEQYF. In DNA, the CDR3 is TGTGCCAGCAGTTTAGTTTCCGGGCACGAGCAGTACTTC.

This chain links TRBV7-9 with TRBJ2-4; tentative D call: TRBD1 (6 bases). The CDR3 length is 14 residues. Trimming shortened V by 4 bases and J by 4 bases, and 11 bases separated the two germline ends. From germline, CDR1 is SEHNR and CDR2 FQNEAQ (reference sequence). This CDR3 reads CASSSRDKKNIQYF. The CDR3 DNA is TGTGCCAGCAGCTCCCGGGACAAGAAAAACATTCAGTACTTC.

The sample holds one count of this clonotype. V is TRBV7-2 and J is TRBJ2-6, with D perhaps TRBD1 or TRBD2 (6 bases each). The germline V gene encodes CDR1 SGHTA and CDR2 FQGNSA. V was clipped by 1 base and J by 1 base, with 17 bases between them. The CDR3 has 19 residues. In DNA form, the CDR3 reads TGTGCCAGCAGCTTAGTAGGTCCGGGGGCTAGGTCTGGGGCCAACGTCCTGACTTTC. This gives the protein CASSLVGPGARSGANVLTF.

The gene calls are TRBV29-1 and TRBJ1-2; D call uncertain. Germline V gives CDR1 SQVTM, CDR2 ANQGSEA. The length of the CDR3 is 11 residues. Between the trimmed V and J ends, which lost 5 bases and 6 bases, there was a span of 10 bases. CDR3 sequence: CSVQIIHGYTF. The CDR3 DNA sequence: TGCAGCGTTCAGATCATCCATGGCTACACCTTC. The variable domain in full, with the rest retrieved from reference TRBV29-1 and TRBJ1-2, is SAVISQKPSRDICQRGTSLTIQCQVDSQVTMMFWYRQQPGQSLTLIATANQGSEATYESGFVIDKFPISRPNLTFSTLTVSNMSPEDSSIYLCSVQIIHGYTFGSGTRLTVV.

The chain is built from TRBV24-1 and TRBJ2-5, with TRBD1 matching over 9 bases. Germline assignment: CDR1 KGHDR and CDR2 SFDVKD. This CDR3 is built from 16 residues. Losses at the gene ends were 4 bases for V and 4 bases for J; bases not matched to a gene: 9. CDR3 in DNA: TGTGCCACCAGTGAGCCCCTACTGACAGGGGGAGAGACCCAGTACTTC. This translates into CATSEPLLTGGETQYF.

As regards this clonotype: Germline and junction disagree at one end, which may indicate a read error. Here the CDR3 reads CSPSPGTVDTQYF. DNA for the CDR3: TGCAGTCCTAGCCCCGGGACAGTCGATACGCAGTATTTT. V is TRBV20-1 and J is TRBJ2-3; 7 bases align to TRBD1. Per the germline V gene, CDR1 is DFQATT and CDR2 is SNEGSKA (reference sequence). CDR3 length: 13 amino acids.